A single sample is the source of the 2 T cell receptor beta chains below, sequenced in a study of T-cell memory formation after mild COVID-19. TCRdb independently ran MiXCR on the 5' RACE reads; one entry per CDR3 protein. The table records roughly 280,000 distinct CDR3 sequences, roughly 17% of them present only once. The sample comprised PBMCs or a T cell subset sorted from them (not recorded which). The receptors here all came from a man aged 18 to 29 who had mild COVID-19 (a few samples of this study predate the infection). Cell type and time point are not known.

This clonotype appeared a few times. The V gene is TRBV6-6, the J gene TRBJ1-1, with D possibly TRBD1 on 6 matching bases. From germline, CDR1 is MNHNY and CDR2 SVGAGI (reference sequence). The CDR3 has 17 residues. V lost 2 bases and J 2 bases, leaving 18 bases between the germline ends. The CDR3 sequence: CASSYPQGPGGNTEAFF. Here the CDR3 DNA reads TGTGCCAGCAGTTACCCCCAGGGGCCAGGCGGAAACACTGAAGCTTTCTTT.

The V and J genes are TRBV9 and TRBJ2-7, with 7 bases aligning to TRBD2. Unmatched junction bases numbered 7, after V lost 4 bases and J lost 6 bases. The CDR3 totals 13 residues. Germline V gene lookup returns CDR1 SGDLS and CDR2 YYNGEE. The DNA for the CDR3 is TGTGCCAGCAGCCGGGACTACCGTTCCGAGCAGTACTTC. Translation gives CASSRDYRSEQYF.